What follows are 14 T cell receptor beta chains derived from one specimen sequenced in a study of blood T cell repertoires in COVID-19. The data were produced by immunoSEQ multiplex PCR, yet TCRdb's version contains in-frame clones alone and is incomplete. The table has more than 120,000 clones, 75% to 90% seen once. Sequencing input: PBMCs or T cells enriched from blood (not recorded which). These TCRs come from a man aged 45-65 years in a cohort exposed to, infected with or recovered from COVID-19 (not recorded which).

The chain uses TRBV3-1 (or the pseudogene TRBV3-2) and TRBJ1-1, with D possibly being TRBD1 (5 bases). CDR1 is LGHDT and CDR2 is YNNKEL in the germline V gene (reference sequence). The germline V and J ends were trimmed by 4 bases and 2 bases, with 11 bases remaining between them. This CDR3 has 14 amino acids. Written as DNA, the CDR3 is TGTGCCAGCAGCCGGCAAACAGGAAACACTGAAGCTTTCTTT. Protein sequence: CASSRQTGNTEAFF.

This chain links TRBV7-9 with TRBJ2-7; no clear D. Trimming shortened V by 4 bases and J by 1 base, and 11 bases separated the two germline ends. The CDR3 loop spans 14 amino acids. The germline V gene encodes CDR1 SEHNR and CDR2 FQNEAQ (reference sequence). As DNA, the CDR3 is TGTGCCAGCAGCTCTTCGGAGCTATCCTACGAGCAGTACTTC. This sequence encodes CASSSSELSYEQYF.

V and J are TRBV5-4 and TRBJ2-3, with 9 bases that match TRBD2. This CDR3 has 16 residues. Germline V gene data show CDR1 as SGHNT and CDR2 as YYREEE (reference sequence). V dropped 3 bases and J dropped 5; count of bases not matched to a gene: 10. CDR3 DNA sequence: TGTGCCAGCAGCTGGGGTGCTAGCGGGGTTGGAGATACGCAGTATTTT. Translation gives CASSWGASGVGDTQYF.

V is TRBV6-1 and J is TRBJ2-7, with 7 bases matching TRBD1. The CDR3 extends over 15 amino acids. The V gene end was trimmed by 5 bases and the J gene end by 3 bases; junction bases not matched to a gene: 10. Per the germline V gene, CDR1 is MNHNS and CDR2 is SASEGT. This chain's CDR3 is CASSLGQPQIYEQYF. The CDR3, as DNA: TGTGCCAGCAGTTTGGGACAGCCGCAGATCTACGAGCAGTACTTC.

V and J are TRBV24-1 and TRBJ1-5, with 8 bases lining up with TRBD1. V dropped 7 bases and J dropped 7; count of bases not matched to a gene: 20. Per germline, CDR1 KGHDR and CDR2 SFDVKD. The CDR3 spans 18 residues. In DNA, the CDR3 is TGTGCCACCAGGCACCTAAGGTGCTACCAGGGGGCGAGGCAGCCCCAGCATTTT. Residues: CATRHLRCYQGARQPQHF.

This clone was detected only a few times. This chain joins TRBV27 and TRBJ2-1, with 7 nucleotides matching TRBD1. Per germline, CDR1 MNHEY and CDR2 SMNVEV (reference sequence). V was clipped by 2 bases and J by 7 bases; unmatched bases: 8. The CDR3 sequence is 15 residues long. The CDR3 is CASSLRQGLWNEQFF. The CDR3 coding sequence is TGTGCCAGCAGTTTAAGACAGGGCCTTTGGAATGAGCAGTTCTTC.

This clone was recorded a few times. The chain uses TRBV24-1 and TRBJ1-1; the D is unclear. Trimming removed 3 bases from V and 9 bases from J, with 7 bases in between. Germline V CDR1 and CDR2: KGHDR, SFDVKD. The CDR3 totals 11 residues. CDR3 in DNA: TGTGCCACCAGTGATCGAGGGAAAGCTTTCTTT. Protein sequence: CATSDRGKAFF.

This clone was recorded only once. V is TRBV25-1 and J is TRBJ1-1; D gene ambiguous. The CDR3 loop spans 16 amino acids. The V gene lost 6 bases and the J gene lost 1 base, with 18 bases spanning the gap. Germline CDR1 is MGHDK and CDR2 is SYGVNS. CDR3 protein: CASRPTPRTENTEAFF. CDR3 DNA sequence: TGTGCCAGCAGACCCACACCCCGTACAGAGAACACTGAAGCTTTCTTT.

The CDR3 here is CASSLRTSGISGFPQYF. The CDR3 DNA sequence: TGTGCCAGCAGCTTAAGGACTAGCGGGATCTCAGGTTTCCCGCAGTATTTT. This rearrangement joins TRBV7-8 to TRBJ2-3, with TRBD2 matching 12 bases. The CDR3 is made up of 17 amino acids. Germline assignment: CDR1 SGHVS and CDR2 FQNEAQ. With 2 bases clipped from V and 10 bases from J, the junction kept 13 bases outside the gene matches.

J is TRBJ2-3 and V is TRBV7-8; maybe TRBD2 (7 bases). The V gene's germline CDR1 is SGHVS and CDR2 FQNEAQ. Deletions cut 0 bases from V and 7 bases from J, with 8 bases between. This CDR3 has 13 residues. The CDR3 coding sequence is TGTGCCAGCAGCTTAGCGGGGGGGCATACGCAGTATTTT. Translating it yields CASSLAGGHTQYF.

This clone was seen a single time. The chain is built from TRBV7-2 and TRBJ2-1, with TRBD2 identical over 9 bases. Losses at the gene ends were 2 bases for V and 5 bases for J; bases not matched to a gene: 4. The CDR3 has 15 residues. The germline gives CDR1 SGHTA, CDR2 FQGNSA. CDR3 protein: CASSLYGTSNNEQFF. As DNA, the CDR3 is TGTGCCAGCAGCTTATACGGGACTAGCAACAATGAGCAGTTCTTC.

This rearrangement joins TRBV18 to TRBJ2-2, with 9 bases identical to TRBD1. In germline, CDR1 is KGHSH, CDR2 LQKENI. This CDR3 has 14 residues. The V segment lost 5 bases and the J segment 6 bases; nucleotides outside the gene matches: 4. CDR3 residues: CASSDRGTAGELFF. Here the CDR3 DNA reads TGTGCCAGCTCAGACAGGGGGACGGCCGGGGAGCTGTTTTTT.

V usage is TRBV7-9 and J usage is TRBJ2-2; D remains unclear. V was cut by 5 bases and J by 7 bases, with 14 bases left in between. The CDR3 length is 14 residues. The germline V gene has CDR1 SEHNR and CDR2 FQNEAQ (reference sequence). CDR3 DNA: TGTGCCAGCAGCCCCCGCCGAGTTGACGGGGAGCTGTTTTTT. It specifies CASSPRRVDGELFF.

The rearrangement links TRBV30 to TRBJ1-2; no clear D. Germline V gene lookup returns CDR1 GTSNPN and CDR2 SVGIG (reference sequence). The CDR3 extends over 13 amino acids. V was trimmed by 0 bases and J by 3 bases, leaving 8 bases between them. The CDR3 reads CAWSVWRDYGYTF. In DNA, the CDR3 is TGTGCCTGGAGTGTATGGAGGGACTATGGCTACACCTTC. Looking up the rest from reference TRBV30 and TRBJ1-2 gives the full variable domain: SQTIHQWPATLVQPVGSPLSLECTVEGTSNPNLYWYRQAAGRGLQLLFYSVGIGQISSEVPQNLSASRPQDRQFILSSKKLLLSDSGFYLCAWSVWRDYGYTFGSGTRLTVV.